These T cell receptor beta chains were read from a single sample in a study of blood T cell repertoires in COVID-19. Sequencing was performed with immunoSEQ multiplex PCR; in TCRdb, only in-frame clones are kept and a portion is missing. The sample has tens of thousands of clones, 80% to 90% seen once. Sequenced: peripheral blood. The receptors were gathered from a woman older than 75 with COVID-19, enrolled during active disease. Both conserved end residues are trimmed from each CDR3.

>13|TRBV19
ASSLGGSSYNEQF
>12|TRBV18
ASSPPSWAGGYT
>12|TRBV5-1
ASSLQSTNEKLF
>11|TRBV7-9
ASSLGQGHGYT
>13|TRBV24-1
ATSDSRTGNYGYT
>15|TRBV4-2
ASSQAPGPQGAETQY
>12|TRBV7-2
ASSSTAANYGYT
>15|TRBV5-4
ASRGGRGQIENTEAF
>9|TRBV5-1
ASSFKETQY
>13|TRBV2
ASSEGPKGNQPQH
>14|TRBV4-2
ASSHKIKSRGYEQF
>12|TRBV19
ASSSRQANQPQH
>9|TRBV20-1
SATGGREQY
>16|TRBV27
ASSFRGLDSSYNSPLH
>14|TRBV27
ASTDGGAGGPSGQF
>14|TRBV7-6
ASSLVTGVNTGELF
>13|TRBV7-9
ASSVTSGTYNEQF
>13|TRBV6-2/TRBV6-3
ASSPQGGRNQPQH
>14|TRBV18
ASSPLTGGIGYEQY
>16|TRBV4-3
ASSTRLAGVVKGNEQF
>12|TRBV2
ASSDPGQNSPLH
>16|TRBV28
ASSLVLRGSSGANVLT
>12|TRBV20-1
SASFGGSLDEQY
>13|TRBV5-1
ASSLEVAGAGEQY
>11|TRBV6-4
ASSDGTHNEQF
>13|TRBV5-6
ASSLGGGVRNEQF
>15|TRBV11-2
ASSLGWVVGQDYEQY
>12|TRBV6-4
ASSVLAGEGTQY
>12|TRBV9
ASSATGSSYEQY
>9|TRBV7-2
ASSLEGRQY
>12|TRBV3-1/TRBV3-2
ASSARGTAYEQY
>11|TRBV18
ASSPGAGDTQY
>17|TRBV28
ASPSLRNRPLSDIDTQY
>11|TRBV11-2
ASSWPGGTEQY
>13|TRBV19
ASSMAASGSNEQF
>13|TRBV6-5
ASSYSGQGAFEQY
>12|TRBV7-9
ASRSGDSLQKQY
>9|TRBV6-5
ASSYSGSYT
>13|TRBV11-2
ASITDAGAAYEQY
>13|TRBV5-6
ASSYDRGLTNEQF